These T cell receptor beta chains were read from a single sample in a study of cytomegalovirus exposure and HLA in healthy donors. Measured with immunoSEQ multiplex PCR; TCRdb has only the in-frame clones, and not every one. Its table records 200,000 to 250,000 clones. Specimen: PBMCs. Receptors originate from a woman in her 30s in good health and CMV-seropositive. Both conserved end residues are part of each CDR3. The order of the fields is D gene, J gene, V gene, CDR3 protein, CDR3 DNA. A D gene is named only where the DNA matches it firmly.

- | TRBJ1-2 | TRBV19 | CASSTDSKANYGYTF | TGTGCCAGTAGTACCGACTCTAAAGCTAACTATGGCTACACCTTC
TRBD2 | TRBJ2-7 | TRBV25-1 | CASSVTSGGHEQYF | TGTGCCAGCAGCGTTACTAGCGGGGGGCACGAGCAGTACTTC
TRBD2 | TRBJ2-2 | TRBV7-2 | CASSSSTSGRGGLFF | TGTGCCAGCAGCTCCTCGACTAGCGGGAGGGGAGGGCTGTTTTTT
- | TRBJ1-2 | TRBV19 | CASSTGGGRTYGYTF | TGTGCCAGTAGTACCGGGGGAGGGCGAACCTATGGCTACACCTTC
- | TRBJ1-1 | TRBV25-1 | CASSPTRGANTEAFF | TGTGCCAGCAGTCCCACCCGGGGGGCGAACACTGAAGCTTTCTTT
TRBD2 | TRBJ2-1 | TRBV5-8 | CASSVEKTSGGGNEQFF | TGTGCCAGCAGCGTAGAAAAGACTAGCGGGGGTGGCAATGAGCAGTTCTTC
TRBD2 | TRBJ2-7 | TRBV18 | CASSPETSGFYEQYF | TGTGCCAGCTCACCAGAGACTAGCGGCTTCTACGAGCAGTACTTC
- | TRBJ1-1 | TRBV6-5 | CASSYGGGWTEAFF | TGTGCCAGCAGTTACGGGGGGGGCTGGACTGAAGCTTTCTTT
TRBD1 | TRBJ2-2 | TRBV9 | CASSVASYRGPNTGELFF | TGTGCCAGCAGCGTAGCTTCTTACAGGGGGCCGAACACCGGGGAGCTGTTTTTT
- | TRBJ1-2 | TRBV15 | CATSLNRGGPSFYGYTF | TGTGCCACCAGCTTAAATAGGGGGGGCCCATCATTCTATGGCTACACCTTC
- | TRBJ2-2 | TRBV19 | CASSIIGSGELFF | TGTGCCAGTAGTATTATAGGGAGCGGGGAGCTGTTTTTT
TRBD2 | TRBJ2-7 | TRBV28 | CASSSAPGLATYEQYF | TGTGCCAGCAGTTCGGCCCCGGGACTAGCGACCTACGAGCAGTACTTC
- | TRBJ2-1 | TRBV5-1 | CASSLVGSYNEQFF | TGCGCCAGCAGCTTGGTCGGGTCCTACAATGAGCAGTTCTTC
TRBD1 | TRBJ1-6 | TRBV5-8 | CASTGQGSFYNSPLHF | TGTGCCAGCACGGGACAGGGGTCCTTTTATAATTCACCCCTCCACTTT
- | TRBJ2-3 | TRBV10-1 | CASSQGSDTQYF | TGCGCCAGTAGTCAGGGGTCGGATACGCAGTATTTT
- | TRBJ2-7 | TRBV6-5 | CASSYSRSGFSYEQYF | TGTGCCAGCAGTTACTCGAGGTCGGGGTTCTCCTACGAGCAGTACTTC
TRBD2 | TRBJ2-1 | TRBV9 | CASSVVAGPYNEQFF | TGTGCCAGCAGCGTAGTAGCGGGGCCCTACAATGAGCAGTTCTTC
TRBD1 | TRBJ2-4 | TRBV18 | CASSPQGGQGRAKNIQYF | TGTGCCAGCTCACCTCAAGGGGGCCAGGGAAGGGCCAAAAACATTCAGTACTTC
- | TRBJ1-6 | TRBV27 | CASSLLSSYNSPLHF | TGTGCCAGCAGTCTCCTGAGCTCCTATAATTCACCCCTCCACTTT
- | TRBJ1-5 | TRBV2 | CASSEGLSNQPQHF | TGTGCCAGCAGTGAGGGGCTGAGCAATCAGCCCCAGCATTTT
- | TRBJ2-7 | TRBV27 | CAASRGGGHEQYF | TGTGCCGCCAGCAGGGGCGGGGGCCACGAGCAGTACTTC
TRBD2 | TRBJ2-3 | TRBV28 | CASSPPPRGRGGGTQYF | TGTGCCAGCAGTCCCCCCCCGCGCGGGAGGGGCGGCGGTACGCAGTATTTT
TRBD2 | TRBJ2-5 | TRBV7-9 | CASGVSGTSDF | TGTGCCAGCGGCGTGTCCGGGACTAGCGACTTC
TRBD2 | TRBJ2-7 | TRBV11-3 | CASSKAVSGGITYEQYF | TGTGCCAGCAGCAAAGCCGTTAGCGGGGGAATCACCTACGAGCAGTACTTC
TRBD2 | TRBJ2-3 | TRBV7-6 | CASSKSGSYPDTQYF | TGTGCCAGCAGTAAAAGCGGGAGCTATCCAGATACGCAGTATTTT
TRBD1 | TRBJ2-2 | TRBV18 | CASSTGTGNTGELFF | TGTGCCAGCTCGACCGGGACAGGGAACACCGGGGAGCTGTTTTTT
- | TRBJ1-5 | TRBV7-2 | CASDTTGGHQPQHF | TGTGCCAGCGACACCACAGGCGGCCATCAGCCCCAGCATTTT
- | TRBJ2-3 | TRBV12-5 | CASGLNGYTDTQYF | TGTGCTAGTGGTTTAAACGGTTACACAGATACGCAGTATTTT
TRBD1 | TRBJ2-2 | TRBV6-6 | CASLRTGRVNTGELFF | TGTGCCAGCCTTCGGACAGGGCGCGTTAACACCGGGGAGCTGTTTTTT
- | TRBJ2-7 | TRBV7-9 | CASSPDTNEQYF | TGTGCCAGCAGCCCCGACACAAACGAGCAGTACTTC
- | TRBJ1-2 | TRBV29-1 | CSVPGSGYGYTF | TGCAGCGTTCCCGGCAGCGGCTATGGCTACACCTTC
- | TRBJ1-5 | TRBV13 | CASSSFADSNQPQHF | TGTGCCAGCAGCTCGTTCGCGGATAGCAATCAGCCCCAGCATTTT
TRBD1 | TRBJ1-1 | TRBV6-5 | CASSNTGAPNTEAFF | TGTGCCAGCAGTAACACAGGGGCCCCGAACACTGAAGCTTTCTTT
TRBD1 | TRBJ1-1 | TRBV27 | CASSYFRDRVDTEAFF | TGTGCCAGCAGTTATTTCCGGGACAGGGTTGACACTGAAGCTTTCTTT
TRBD2 | TRBJ2-3 | TRBV5-4 | CASSNLAGGGTDTQYF | TGTGCCAGCAGCAACCTGGCAGGCGGGGGAACAGATACGCAGTATTTT
- | TRBJ1-1 | TRBV6-1 | CASSDQLVNTEAFF | TGTGCCAGCAGTGATCAACTCGTTAACACTGAAGCTTTCTTT
- | TRBJ2-7 | TRBV5-4 | CASSLIGGSSYEQYF | TGTGCCAGCAGCTTGATCGGGGGATCCTCCTACGAGCAGTACTTC
TRBD1 | TRBJ1-2 | TRBV5-5 | CASSLEGARRGYTF | TGTGCCAGCAGCTTGGAGGGGGCGCGGAGAGGCTACACCTTC
- | TRBJ1-5 | TRBV7-9 | CASSLGGSGANQPQHF | TGTGCCAGCAGCTTAGGGGGCTCAGGGGCCAATCAGCCCCAGCATTTT
TRBD1 | TRBJ2-7 | TRBV7-9 | CASSLGTGVYEQYF | TGTGCCAGCAGCTTAGGGACAGGGGTGTACGAGCAGTACTTC
TRBD1 | TRBJ1-1 | TRBV2 | CASTNQVTGGIEAFF | TGTGCCAGCACCAACCAAGTGACAGGGGGTATTGAAGCTTTCTTT
- | TRBJ2-3 | TRBV7-9 | CASRSSRCCTDTQYF | TGTGCCAGCCGGAGTTCCCGCTGTTGCACAGATACGCAGTATTTT
- | TRBJ2-1 | TRBV7-2 | CASSWRHNEQFF | TGTGCCAGCAGCTGGAGACACAATGAGCAGTTCTTC
- | TRBJ1-1 | TRBV4-1 | CASSPNPPFMNTEAFF | TGCGCCAGCAGCCCTAACCCTCCCTTCATGAACACTGAAGCTTTCTTT